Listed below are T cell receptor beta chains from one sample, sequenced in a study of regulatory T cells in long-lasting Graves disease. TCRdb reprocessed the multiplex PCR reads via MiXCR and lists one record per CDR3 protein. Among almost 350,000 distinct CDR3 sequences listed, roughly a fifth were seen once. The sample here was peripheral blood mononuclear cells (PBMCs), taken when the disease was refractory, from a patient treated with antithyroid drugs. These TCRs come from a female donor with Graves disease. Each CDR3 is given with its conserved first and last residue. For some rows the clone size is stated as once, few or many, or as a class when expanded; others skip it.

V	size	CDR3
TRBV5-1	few	CASSLVGRRQETQYF
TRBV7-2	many	CASSFAPGARAETQYF
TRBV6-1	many	CASTWDRFTEAFF
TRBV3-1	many	CASSQDREDYGYTF
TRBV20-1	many	CSADEGNNSPLHF
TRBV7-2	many	CASGEDQYF
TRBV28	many	CASSLVGGELFF
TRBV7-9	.	CASSSSLAGGTGELFF
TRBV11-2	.	CASSSGGGGSRLGQPQHF
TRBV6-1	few	CASRILGVGSREKTGNQPQHF
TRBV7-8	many	CASSLQQGMGSPLHF
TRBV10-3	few	CAISESGRNQPQHF
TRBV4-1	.	CASSRSASTGLADYEQYF
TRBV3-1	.	CASSQVLSGSGRPRRGTDTQYF
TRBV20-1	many	CSAPKQGGNTEAFF
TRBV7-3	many	CASSSGQGNGYTF
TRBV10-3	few	CAIRGERRNTEAFF
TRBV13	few	CASSLRTTGALGREQYF
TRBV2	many	CASSEAGSDTGELFF